The 21 T cell receptor beta chains below all came from one sample that was sequenced in a study of a mutant IDH1 vaccine in newly diagnosed glioma. Specified time point: week 35, safety follow-up. Doses consisted of 300 ug of mutant IDH1 20-mer peptide each, paired with topical imiquimod. These receptors lack a known antigen. Assay: immunoSEQ multiplex PCR; the TCRdb copy retains only in-frame clones and omits some. The sample holds about 50,000 clones; about 92% are singletons and the top ten take about 2.3%. The sample here was PBMCs, taken from a glioma patient whose treatment included an IDH1 peptide vaccine. The receptors shown here come from a man between 45 and 60 years old with glioma.

The chain recombines TRBV4-2 with TRBJ2-5; 10 bases fit TRBD2. The V segment lost 8 bases and the J segment 2 bases; nucleotides outside the gene matches: 11. The CDR3 extends over 16 amino acids. Germline V gene lookup returns CDR1 LGHNA and CDR2 YNFKEQ. CDR3 residues: CASGPTSGSLQETQYF. CDR3 bases: TGTGCCAGCGGGCCGACTAGCGGGTCGTTGCAAGAGACCCAGTACTTC.

The CDR3 DNA reads TGTGCCAGCAGCGGGCGGACAGGGGACTATGGCTACACCTTC. Protein product: CASSGRTGDYGYTF. The chain links TRBV7-2 to TRBJ1-2; TRBD1 agrees at 9 bases. CDR3 size: 14 residues. The germline V gene has CDR1 SGHTA and CDR2 FQGNSA. V lost 5 bases and J lost 3; bases outside the gene matches: 4.

This clone occurred once. The CDR3 nucleotides read TGTGCCAGCAGCCGCAGGGGCGGGGATGAAAAACTGTTTTTT. Residues: CASSRRGGDEKLFF. The V and J genes are TRBV28 and TRBJ1-4; D is perhaps TRBD1 (6 bases). This CDR3 contains 14 residues. Germline-derived CDR1 and CDR2 are MDHEN and SYDVKM. Between the trimmed V and J ends, which lost 6 bases and 6 bases, there was a span of 14 bases.

This sequence joins TRBV9 and TRBJ2-1; no clear D gene. The germline gives CDR1 SGDLS, CDR2 YYNGEE. This CDR3 is 15 amino acids long. V lost 4 bases and J lost 3, with 14 bases in between. The chain's CDR3 is CASSSLGFSYNEQFF. In nucleotides, the CDR3 is TGTGCCAGCAGCTCACTCGGGTTTAGCTACAATGAGCAGTTCTTC.

Comments on this clone: Other DNA sequences in the same sample also yield this CDR3. J is TRBJ1-5 and V is TRBV27; D unclear. V lost 1 base to trimming and J lost 6 bases, with 4 bases between them. The CDR3 runs to 12 residues. CDR1 is MNHEY, CDR2 SMNVEV, per germline (reference sequence). The CDR3 protein is CASSLLGQPQHF. The CDR3 bases are TGTGCCAGCAGTTTATTAGGTCAGCCCCAGCATTTT.

CDR3 sequence: CASSQVQGAPEQYF. The CDR3 bases are TGCGCCAGCAGCCAAGTGCAGGGGGCACCCGAGCAGTACTTC. The V and J genes are TRBV4-3 and TRBJ2-7; 8 positions agree with TRBD1. This CDR3 is built from 14 residues. V shed 1 base and J 6 bases; nucleotides not matched to a gene: 5. CDR1 and CDR2 from the germline V gene are LGHNA and YSLEER.

This chain joins TRBV25-1 and TRBJ2-1; 12 positions agree with TRBD1. The length of the CDR3 is 15 residues. The germline gives CDR1 MGHDK, CDR2 SYGVNS. V gave up 3 bases and J gave up 8 bases; unmatched junction bases: 5. The CDR3 reads CASSDRDRGLDEQFF. Written as DNA, the CDR3 is TGTGCCAGCAGTGACCGGGACAGGGGGCTAGATGAGCAGTTCTTC.

V and J are TRBV5-1 and TRBJ1-2; no clear D. CDR1 SGHRS and CDR2 YFSETQ come from the germline V gene. The CDR3 covers 13 residues. The V gene lost 2 bases and the J gene lost 2 bases, with 7 bases spanning the gap. As DNA, the CDR3 is TGCGCCAGCAGCTTTCCAGGCAACTATGGCTACACCTTC. Protein product: CASSFPGNYGYTF.

The genes are TRBV28 and TRBJ1-5; D is uncertain. Looked up from germline, CDR1 is MDHEN and CDR2 is SYDVKM. V lost 3 bases, J lost 5 bases, and 5 bases lay in between. The CDR3 consists of 12 residues. The CDR3 here is CASSLEHQPQHF. Here the CDR3 DNA reads TGTGCCAGCAGTTTGGAGCATCAGCCCCAGCATTTT. The full variable domain, in which reference TRBV28 and TRBJ1-5 provide the parts outside the CDR3, is DVKVTQSSRYLVKRTGEKVFLECVQDMDHENMFWYRQDPGLGLRLIYFSYDVKMKEKGDIPEGYSVSREKKERFSLILESASTNQTSMYLCASSLEHQPQHFGDGTRLSIL.

In its sample, this clone was seen once. V gene TRBV10-3 combines with J gene TRBJ2-1; 11 bases line up with TRBD2. The germline V gene encodes CDR1 ENHRY and CDR2 SYGVKD. The ends lost 5 bases at V and 6 bases at J; junction bases unmatched: 3. There are 14 residues in the CDR3. Here the CDR3 DNA reads TGTGCCATCAGTCAACTAGCGGGAGCCAATGAGCAGTTCTTC. It is translated as CAISQLAGANEQFF.

The CDR3 DNA sequence: TGTGCCAGCAGTTCCACAACAGATACGCAGTATTTT. Its protein product is CASSSTTDTQYF. V usage is TRBV28 and J usage is TRBJ2-3; no firm D call. This CDR3 contains 12 residues. Trimming cost V 4 bases and J 3 bases, with 5 bases left between them. Germline-derived CDR1 and CDR2 are MDHEN and SYDVKM.

The gene calls are TRBV5-8 and TRBJ1-5; TRBD1 might be the D (6 bases). This CDR3 region has 17 residues. V gave up 4 bases and J gave up 6 bases, with 23 bases separating them. CDR1 is SGHTS and CDR2 is YDEGEE in the germline V gene. The CDR3 region has the DNA TGTGCCAGCAGCGTGCCTACAGGGTTGGTGGTCCGTCAGCCCCAGCATTTT. This encodes CASSVPTGLVVRQPQHF.

The chain employs TRBV19 and TRBJ2-1; 9 positions match TRBD2. Germline CDR1 and CDR2: LNHDA and SQIVND (reference sequence). J was trimmed by 7 bases and V by 6 bases; bases with no gene match: 13. The CDR3 is made up of 16 amino acids. The CDR3 nucleotides are TGTGCCAGTAGATTGACGGGGACTAGCATGGGGAATGAGCAGTTCTTC. Translating it yields CASRLTGTSMGNEQFF.

J is TRBJ2-5 and V is TRBV27; no firm D call. Germline V CDR1 and CDR2: MNHEY, SMNVEV (reference sequence). This CDR3 is 15 amino acids long. V was trimmed by 5 bases and J by 1 base, leaving 14 bases between them. The CDR3 DNA reads TGTGCCAGCAGTCCGAGTCGACTTACCCAAGAGACCCAGTACTTC. Translation gives CASSPSRLTQETQYF.

This clone has just one count. The rearrangement joins TRBV11-2 to TRBJ2-5, with 7 bases matching TRBD2. Germline lookup yields CDR1 SGHAT and CDR2 FQNNGV. V was clipped by 1 base and J by 5 bases; unmatched bases: 7. The length of the CDR3 is 15 residues. Here the CDR3 reads CASSLGGQAGETQYF. The CDR3 coding sequence is TGTGCCAGCAGCTTAGGGGGTCAAGCGGGGGAGACCCAGTACTTC.

The chain combines TRBV25-1 with TRBJ2-1; D may be TRBD2 (6 bases). The CDR3 runs to 12 residues. Per germline, CDR1 MGHDK and CDR2 SYGVNS. Trimming pared 10 bases from V and 6 bases from J, leaving 13 bases between. The CDR3: CATRLDTNEQFF. The CDR3 region has the DNA TGTGCCACCAGACTAGACACCAATGAGCAGTTCTTC.

The V call is TRBV29-1, the J call TRBJ2-5; no clear D. Looked up from germline, CDR1 is SQVTM and CDR2 is ANQGSEA. V was cut by 1 base and J by 5 bases, with 14 bases left in between. The CDR3 has 14 amino acids. In nucleotides, the CDR3 is TGCAGCGTTGAAGGACCGTCTGTGCGGGAGACCCAGTACTTC. Amino acid sequence: CSVEGPSVRETQYF.

This clone was seen a handful of times. This chain uses TRBV29-1 with TRBJ1-3, with D uncertain. The CDR3 extends over 12 amino acids. Germline CDR1 reads SQVTM; CDR2 reads ANQGSEA. Trimming pared 3 bases from V and 4 bases from J, leaving 7 bases between. DNA for the CDR3: TGCAGCGTTGACATGGGGGGAAACACCATATATTTT. Protein sequence: CSVDMGGNTIYF.

DNA for the CDR3: TGTGCCAGCAGCCGATTTAGCGGGAGGGCCTCGGATGAGCAGTTCTTC. Translated: CASSRFSGRASDEQFF. The chain joins TRBV7-8 to TRBJ2-1; 11 nucleotides agree with TRBD2. V shed 5 bases, J shed 8 bases, and the junction held 11 bases outside the gene matches. This CDR3 comprises 16 residues. Germline V gives CDR1 SGHVS, CDR2 FQNEAQ. Filled out from reference TRBV7-8 and TRBJ2-1, the complete variable domain reads GAGVSQSPRYKVAKRGQDVALRCDPISGHVSLFWYQQALGQGPEFLTYFQNEAQLDKSGLPSDRFFAERPEGSVSTLKIQRTQQEDSAVYLCASSRFSGRASDEQFFGPGTRLTVL.

V is TRBV29-1 and J is TRBJ2-3, with 7 bases aligning to TRBD2. With V trimmed by 0 bases and J by 0 bases, 12 bases remained unmatched. Germline CDR1 and CDR2: SQVTM and ANQGSEA. The CDR3 is 18 amino acids. This CDR3 is CSVEDHNGGITSTDTQYF. In DNA form, the CDR3 reads TGCAGCGTTGAAGATCATAACGGGGGGATTACTAGCACAGATACGCAGTATTTT.

The gene calls are TRBV4-1 and TRBJ2-5; D gene uncertain. Germline CDR1 is MGHRA and CDR2 is YSYEKL. The V gene lost 6 bases and the J gene lost 4 bases, with 15 bases spanning the gap. The CDR3 has 14 amino acids. For the CDR3, the DNA is TGCGCCAGCAGTCTCACAAGGTCCGGAGAGACCCAGTACTTC. Translating gives CASSLTRSGETQYF.